The 9 T cell receptor beta chains reported below all come from one sample, sequenced in a study of identical twins. TCRdb processed the 5' RACE reads anew with MiXCR; each CDR3 protein has one entry. The profile shows about 530,000 distinct CDR3 sequences, more than 20% of them singletons. Another study also made use of these data, one on yellow fever vaccine responses in identical twins.

Input material: CD4+ T cells sorted from blood. Every receptor here comes from a woman aged 18-29 years in good health.

The rearrangement uses TRBV18 and TRBJ2-3; D ambiguous. The germline CDR1 and CDR2 sequences are KGHSH and LQKENI. Trimming took off 3 bases at V and 0 bases at J, with 13 bases between the two ends. The CDR3 spans 16 residues. CDR3 bases: TGTGCCAGCTCACCCCAACCCCCTACTAGCACAGATACGCAGTATTTT. It yields the protein CASSPQPPTSTDTQYF.

In this sample, this clonotype turned up many times. This CDR3 is CASSSGAYRRADTQYF. DNA for the CDR3: TGCGCCAGCAGCTCCGGGGCTTATAGAAGGGCAGATACGCAGTATTTT. The genes are TRBV5-1 and TRBJ2-3; D possibly matches TRBD1 or TRBD2 (5 bases each). Looked up from germline, CDR1 is SGHRS and CDR2 is YFSETQ. The CDR3 length is 16 residues. Trimming took off 3 bases at V and 4 bases at J, with 18 bases between the two ends.

The table lists this clonotype with a count of one. The J gene is TRBJ2-1, the V gene TRBV5-1, with 10 bases matching TRBD2. CDR1 and CDR2 (germline): SGHRS, YFSETQ. The CDR3 is 16 amino acids. V lost 0 bases and J lost 6; bases outside the gene matches: 6. In DNA form, the CDR3 reads TGCGCCAGCAGCTTGGGTTCTAGCGGGGGTGTCAATGAGCAGTTCTTC. Translated, it gives CASSLGSSGGVNEQFF.

The chain combines TRBV3-1 with TRBJ2-7; 9 bases match TRBD1. J lost 5 bases, V lost 3 bases, and 11 bases had no gene match. Germline V CDR1 and CDR2: LGHDT, YNNKEL (reference sequence). CDR3 length equals 16 residues. The CDR3 DNA follows: TGTGCCAGCAGCCACCCTACTGGGACAGGGCTGGACGAGCAGTACTTC. This gives the protein CASSHPTGTGLDEQYF.

This sequence joins TRBV5-1 and TRBJ2-3, with TRBD2 as a possible D gene (5 bases). Germline loops: CDR1 SGHRS, CDR2 YFSETQ. The length of the CDR3 is 14 residues. V was cut by 7 bases and J by 5 bases, with 17 bases left in between. CDR3 loop: CASGPTVAGDTQYF. DNA of the CDR3: TGCGCCAGCGGCCCAACGGTGGCGGGAGATACGCAGTATTTT.

CDR3 DNA sequence: TGTGCCAGCAGTCAGCGGCGGACGAACACCGGGGAGCTGTTTTTT. Translation: CASSQRRTNTGELFF. The chain carries TRBV7-8 and TRBJ2-2; tentative D call: TRBD2 (5 bases). Looked up from germline, CDR1 is SGHVS and CDR2 is FQNEAQ. The V gene lost 6 bases and the J gene lost 0 bases, with 11 bases spanning the gap. The CDR3 extends over 15 amino acids.

The chain joins TRBV7-9 to TRBJ2-1; D gene unclear. The length of the CDR3 is 11 residues. V was cut by 7 bases and J by 2 bases, with 3 bases left in between. Looked up from germline, CDR1 is SEHNR and CDR2 is FQNEAQ (reference sequence). CDR3 protein: CASNTYNEQFF. The CDR3 DNA reads TGTGCCAGCAACACCTACAATGAGCAGTTCTTC.

The CDR3 sequence: CASSSSGKGEQFF. CDR3 bases: TGTGCCAGCAGCTCTAGCGGGAAGGGTGAGCAGTTCTTC. The chain is built from TRBV7-2 and TRBJ2-1; 9 bases match TRBD2. The germline V gene encodes CDR1 SGHTA and CDR2 FQGNSA. CDR3 length equals 13 residues. Trimming cost V 4 bases and J 9 bases; bases outside gene matches: 4.

This clonotype was seen more than once but under ten times. The gene calls are TRBV28 and TRBJ2-1; 13 positions match TRBD2. The CDR3 is 16 amino acids. V lost 6 bases, J lost 5 bases, and 7 bases stayed unmatched. The germline V gene has CDR1 MDHEN and CDR2 SYDVKM. CDR3 in amino acids: CASRTGGTSGNNEQFF. For the CDR3, the DNA is TGTGCCAGCAGAACCGGGGGGACTAGCGGGAACAATGAGCAGTTCTTC.